A single sample is the source of the 18 T cell receptor beta chains below, sequenced in a study of blood T cell repertoires in COVID-19. TCRdb's copy holds only in-frame clones and misses some; the assay was immunoSEQ multiplex PCR. The table records approximately 260,000 clones, approximately 80% of them present only once. Input material: peripheral blood. Receptors were obtained from a woman older than 75 with active or convalescent COVID-19.

J is TRBJ2-7 and V is TRBV21-1; the D call of TRBD1 is as the table states it, not checked on the DNA. TRBV21-1 is described as a pseudogene. This CDR3 has 14 amino acids. CDR3 amino acids: CASTRTGAAYEQYF. The CDR3 DNA reads TGTGCCAGCACCAGGACAGGGGCAGCCTACGAGCAGTACTTC.

As to this clone: Germline is not matched at one junction end, which may reflect a read error. The chain recombines TRBV5-1 with TRBJ1-1; 11 bases align to TRBD1. Germline-derived CDR1 and CDR2 are SGHRS and YFSETQ. The length of the CDR3 is 13 residues. For the CDR3, the DNA is TGCGCCAGCAGCTTGGCCAGTGGGACAGGGGGGACGTTT. Encoded protein: CASSLASGTGGTF.

The chain has TRBV5-1 and TRBJ2-7; TRBD1 is a possible D gene (6 bases). The CDR3 contains 14 residues. In germline, CDR1 is SGHRS, CDR2 YFSETQ. V lost 1 base and J 2 bases, leaving 10 bases between the germline ends. This CDR3 reads CASSLSRGAYEQYF. The DNA of the CDR3 is TGCGCCAGCAGCTTGTCCAGGGGTGCCTACGAGCAGTACTTC.

This chain connects TRBV27 to TRBJ2-2, with 8 bases that match TRBD2. This CDR3 region has 16 residues. CDR1 is MNHEY, CDR2 SMNVEV, per germline (reference sequence). With 3 bases clipped from V and 6 bases from J, the junction kept 9 bases outside the gene matches. The DNA of the CDR3 is TGTGCCAGCAGTTTTTATAGCGGGAACGGTCCCGGGGAGCTGTTTTTT. Its translation: CASSFYSGNGPGELFF.

The genes are TRBV19 and TRBJ2-2; a weak D match, TRBD1 (6 bases). CDR1 and CDR2 from the germline V gene are LNHDA and SQIVND (reference sequence). The CDR3 has 15 residues. V was pared by 4 bases and J by 0 bases, with 9 bases between. CDR3 residues: CASSTDRANTGELFF. Written as DNA, the CDR3 is TGTGCCAGTAGTACGGACAGAGCGAACACCGGGGAGCTGTTTTTT. Based on the CDR3 plus reference TRBV19 and TRBJ2-2, the full variable domain is DGGITQSPKYLFRKEGQNVTLSCEQNLNHDAMYWYRQDPGQGLRLIYYSQIVNDFQKGDIAEGYSVSREKKESFPLTVTSAQKNPTAFYLCASSTDRANTGELFFGEGSRLTVL.

This chain connects TRBV28 to TRBJ2-3, with 7 nucleotides matching TRBD1. Germline CDR1 and CDR2: MDHEN and SYDVKM. The ends lost 6 bases at V and 5 bases at J; junction bases unmatched: 8. This CDR3 comprises 14 residues. CDR3 protein: CASSYSGQQDTQYF. CDR3 DNA sequence: TGTGCCAGCAGCTACTCGGGACAGCAAGATACGCAGTATTTT.

The chain employs TRBV18 and TRBJ1-2, with D possibly being TRBD1 (5 bases). Germline V gene data show CDR1 as KGHSH and CDR2 as LQKENI. V shed 5 bases and J shed 4 bases, with 23 bases lying between them. This CDR3 has 17 residues. For the CDR3, the DNA is TGTGCCAGCTCAGGGGCCATCGGGACGGTGGAGGGCTATGGCTACACCTTC. Translated, it gives CASSGAIGTVEGYGYTF. The full variable domain, with the rest looked up from reference TRBV18 and TRBJ1-2, is NAGVMQNPRHLVRRRGQEARLRCSPMKGHSHVYWYRQLPEEGLKFMVYLQKENIIDESGMPKERFSAEFPKEGPSILRIQQVVRGDSAAYFCASSGAIGTVEGYGYTFGSGTRLTVV.

The rearrangement uses TRBV2 and TRBJ1-1, with TRBD1 matching over 9 bases. The V segment lost 9 bases and the J segment 5 bases; nucleotides outside the gene matches: 7. This CDR3 region has 13 residues. Germline V gives CDR1 SNHLY, CDR2 FYNNEI. The CDR3 bases are TGTGCCAGTTCCGGGACAGGGTATACTGAAGCTTTCTTT. Its translation is CASSGTGYTEAFF.

The chain couples TRBV28 to TRBJ1-4; a possible D gene is TRBD1 (5 bases). Trimming removed 2 bases at V and 8 bases at J, with 15 bases between. Germline V gene data show CDR1 as MDHEN and CDR2 as SYDVKM. The CDR3 sequence is 15 residues long. CDR3 nucleotide sequence: TGTGCCAGCAGTTTAATCGGGGGATCTTTAGAAAAACTGTTTTTT. Protein: CASSLIGGSLEKLFF. Drawing the rest from reference TRBV28 and TRBJ1-4, the complete variable domain is DVKVTQSSRYLVKRTGEKVFLECVQDMDHENMFWYRQDPGLGLRLIYFSYDVKMKEKGDIPEGYSVSREKKERFSLILESASTNQTSMYLCASSLIGGSLEKLFFGSGTQLSVL.

This clone occurred once. The V gene is TRBV6-5, the J gene TRBJ1-4; D perhaps matches TRBD1 (5 bases). Germline loops: CDR1 MNHEY, CDR2 SVGAGI. This CDR3 is built from 15 residues. Trimming took off 0 bases at V and 6 bases at J, with 11 bases between the two ends. The CDR3 DNA follows: TGTGCCAGCAGTTACTCGGGCAGGGTGGATGAAAAACTGTTTTTT. Translated, it gives CASSYSGRVDEKLFF.

CDR3 amino acids: CASSLIVGDTNYGYTF. The CDR3 DNA follows: TGTGCCAGCAGCCTCATCGTCGGGGACACGAACTATGGCTACACCTTC. The chain is built from TRBV4-2 and TRBJ1-2, with a weak D call TRBD1 (6 bases). With 4 bases removed from V and 2 bases from J, the gap between germline ends came to 17 bases. Germline assignment: CDR1 LGHNA and CDR2 YNFKEQ. This CDR3 is built from 16 residues.

The chain combines TRBV12-3 or TRBV12-4 with TRBJ1-2; D gene unclear. V was clipped by 0 bases and J by 4 bases, with 6 bases between them. This CDR3 contains 13 residues. The CDR3 DNA follows: TGTGCCAGCAGTTTAGCCCTACTCTATGGCTACACCTTC. Translating it yields CASSLALLYGYTF.

The V call is TRBV5-1, the J call TRBJ2-1; 8 nucleotides align to TRBD2. CDR3 length: 16 amino acids. CDR1 is SGHRS and CDR2 is YFSETQ in the germline V gene. With 1 base clipped from V and 2 bases from J, the junction kept 5 bases outside the gene matches. CDR3 in amino acids: CASSLSSGSTYNEQFF. Here the CDR3 DNA reads TGCGCCAGCAGCTTGAGCAGCGGGAGCACCTACAATGAGCAGTTCTTC.

The CDR3 region is CASTTPQGTNTGELFF. CDR3 DNA sequence: TGTGCCAGCACAACCCCCCAGGGCACGAACACCGGGGAGCTGTTTTTT. The chain carries TRBV21-1 and TRBJ2-2; the table's D gene call, TRBD1, was not cross checked with the DNA. TRBV21-1 counts as a pseudogene. CDR3 length: 16 residues.

The rearrangement uses TRBV2 and TRBJ1-5; 7 bases align to TRBD1. Germline lookup yields CDR1 SNHLY and CDR2 FYNNEI. Trimming took 6 bases from V and 4 from J; bases not matched to a gene: 9. CDR3 length equals 15 residues. The CDR3 reads CASSGGQATNQPQHF. CDR3 nucleotide sequence: TGTGCCAGCAGCGGCGGACAGGCGACTAATCAGCCCCAGCATTTT.

The chain combines TRBV6-5 with TRBJ1-6; no clear D gene. Germline CDR1 MNHEY, CDR2 SVGAGI. V gave up 5 bases and J gave up 8 bases, with 10 bases separating them. CDR3 length equals 13 residues. The CDR3 sequence: CASSKSEYSPLHF. CDR3 nucleotides: TGTGCCAGCAGTAAATCCGAGTATTCACCCCTCCACTTT.

A note on this clone: One junction end does not reproduce the germline sequence, and a read error may be involved. The V and J genes are TRBV7-9 and TRBJ2-3; unclear D gene. Germline V gene sequence: CDR1 SEHNR, CDR2 FQNEAQ (reference sequence). The CDR3 loop spans 12 amino acids. CDR3 bases: TGTGCCAGCAGCGTAGCCGGGGATACGCAGTATTTT. Residues: CASSVAGDTQYF. The entire variable domain, with the rest obtained from reference TRBV7-9 and TRBJ2-3, is as follows: DTGVSQNPRHKITKRGQNVTFRCDPISEHNRLYWYRQTLGQGPEFLTYFQNEAQLEKSRLLSDRFSAERPKGSFSTLEIQRTEQGDSAMYLCASSVAGDTQYFGPGTRLTVL.

The rearrangement uses TRBV7-2 and TRBJ2-3; D might be TRBD2 (6 bases). The ends were cut back, 2 bases at V and 2 bases at J, with 11 bases in the middle. Germline-derived CDR1 and CDR2 are SGHTA and FQGNSA. This CDR3 has 15 residues. The CDR3, as DNA: TGTGCCAGCAGCTTAAGGCGGGACCCCACAGATACGCAGTATTTT. It codes for CASSLRRDPTDTQYF.